This record concerns one T cell receptor (beta chain) sequence. The antigen is unknown. The sample comes from a study of pediatric ulcerative colitis. Study-wide findings and caveats: Ulcerative colitis patients shared more blood-rectal clones than controls. This repertoire reflects total lymphocytes rather than subpopulations like regulatory T cells.

The survey-level immunoSEQ assay was used. Sequencing used immunoSEQ multiplex PCR; TCRdb keeps in-frame clones, though not all of them. Among 37,000 or so clones, around four fifths were seen once, and the ten largest hold 23%. V was pared by 2 bases and J by 0 bases, with 2 bases of the junction left unmatched. Germline V gene lookup returns CDR1 MNHNS and CDR2 SASEGT. The CDR3 covers 15 residues. The material sequenced was blood. The gene calls are TRBV6-1 and TRBJ2-7, with TRBD2 identical over 9 bases. The clonotype comes from a girl aged 10 to 17 with moderate ulcerative colitis. In DNA form, the CDR3 reads TGTGCCAGCAGTGAACTAGCGGGGAGCTCCTACGAGCAGTACTTC. As protein: CASSELAGSSYEQYF.